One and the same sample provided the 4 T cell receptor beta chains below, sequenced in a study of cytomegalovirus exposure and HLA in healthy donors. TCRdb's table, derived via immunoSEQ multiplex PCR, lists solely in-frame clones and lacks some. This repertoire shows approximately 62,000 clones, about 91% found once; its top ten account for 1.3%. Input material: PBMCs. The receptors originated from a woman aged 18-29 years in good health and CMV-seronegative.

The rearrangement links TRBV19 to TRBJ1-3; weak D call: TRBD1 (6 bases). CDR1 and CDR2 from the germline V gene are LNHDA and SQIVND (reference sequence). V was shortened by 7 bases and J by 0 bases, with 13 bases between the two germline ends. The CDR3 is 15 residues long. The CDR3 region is CASNPGTSSGNTIYF. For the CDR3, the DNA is TGTGCCAGTAATCCCGGGACAAGCTCTGGAAACACCATATATTTT.

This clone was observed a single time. CDR3 protein: CASSTGQGRWQPQHF. CDR3 bases: TGTGCCAGCAGTACAGGACAGGGAAGGTGGCAGCCCCAGCATTTT. The V call is TRBV6-5, the J call TRBJ1-5; 8 bases agree with TRBD1. The CDR3 runs 15 residues. J lost 7 bases, V lost 5 bases, and 10 bases had no gene match. Germline V gene sequence: CDR1 MNHEY, CDR2 SVGAGI.

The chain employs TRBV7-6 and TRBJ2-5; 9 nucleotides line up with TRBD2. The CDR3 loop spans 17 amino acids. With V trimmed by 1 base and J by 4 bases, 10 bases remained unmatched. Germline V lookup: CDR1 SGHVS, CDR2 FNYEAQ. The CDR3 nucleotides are TGTGCCAGCAGCTTAGGCGGGGGGGGGCGGAATGGAGAGACCCAGTACTTC. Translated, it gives CASSLGGGGRNGETQYF.

For the CDR3, the DNA is TGTGCCAGCAGCATGGACAGGGTCTATGGCTACACCTTC. Translation: CASSMDRVYGYTF. The V gene is TRBV5-4, the J gene TRBJ1-2; 8 bases fit TRBD1. With 4 bases clipped from V and 4 bases from J, the junction kept 3 bases outside the gene matches. This CDR3 region has 13 residues. Germline V gene lookup returns CDR1 SGHNT and CDR2 YYREEE (reference sequence).